The clone carrying this T cell receptor (beta chain) was counted only a few times. This sample was taken from a study of blood T cell repertoires in COVID-19. In the study overall: The samples span acute and convalescent COVID-19 from the United States, Italy and Spain.

In the original processing: Reference gene primers were amplified, and this amplification served to estimate nucleated cell counts. The table came from immunoSEQ multiplex PCR; TCRdb's copy has only in-frame clones and leaves some out. That table furnishes V, J and clone size, whereas the DNA furnished D and trimming. This repertoire shows some 56,000 clones, approximately 90% found once; its top ten account for 6.5%. The CDR3 covers 14 residues. Trimming at V came to 8 bases and at J to 4 bases, leaving 7 bases not matched to a gene. Germline V gives CDR1 LNHDA, CDR2 SQIVND (reference sequence). One Seattle source followed patients from active infection through their disease course.

V and J are TRBV19 and TRBJ2-2, with 7 bases matching TRBD1. This receptor was identified in a woman between 55 and 75 years old with COVID-19, enrolled during active disease. Sequences were obtained from peripheral blood. The CDR3 DNA reads as TGTGCCAGTTATAGGGGGCTTGGCACCGGGGAGCTGTTTTTT. It translates to CASYRGLGTGELFF. Variable domain in full (rest from reference TRBV19 and TRBJ2-2): DGGITQSPKYLFRKEGQNVTLSCEQNLNHDAMYWYRQDPGQGLRLIYYSQIVNDFQKGDIAEGYSVSREKKESFPLTVTSAQKNPTAFYLCASYRGLGTGELFFGEGSRLTVL.